These 15 T cell receptor beta chains came from one sample sequenced in a study of molecular identifiers for immune sequencing clone quantification. TCRdb analysed the PCR reads with MiXCR anew, one entry per CDR3 protein. The table records under 600,000 distinct CDR3 sequences, 25% of them present only once. The sequenced sample was naive CD8+ T cells from blood, with Jurkat cell RNA spiked in. Indicated subset: FACS-sorted CD8+CD4-CCR7+CD45RA+ naive T cells. These receptors were taken from a human donor in good health. Some libraries in this study had Jurkat cell RNA spiked in.

This clonotype was counted only a few times. This sequence joins TRBV12-3 or TRBV12-4 and TRBJ2-1; 8 bases fit TRBD2. This CDR3 region has 16 residues. Losses at the gene ends were 4 bases for V and 5 bases for J; bases not matched to a gene: 10. The CDR3 loop reads CASSSVPGGPHNEQFF. The CDR3 region has the DNA TGTGCCAGCAGTTCAGTTCCGGGGGGGCCTCACAATGAGCAGTTCTTC.

The V and J genes are TRBV27 and TRBJ1-4, with D possibly matching TRBD1 (5 bases). CDR3 size: 14 residues. V was pared by 3 bases and J by 6 bases, with 11 bases between. Per the germline V gene, CDR1 is MNHEY and CDR2 is SMNVEV (reference sequence). CDR3 protein: CASSFWRGDEKLFF. The CDR3 region has the DNA TGTGCCAGCAGTTTCTGGCGGGGGGATGAAAAACTGTTTTTT.

This clonotype appeared many times. The chain couples TRBV11-2 to TRBJ2-7, with D possibly matching TRBD1 (6 bases). The CDR3 contains 14 residues. The V end lost 4 bases, the J end lost 0 bases, and 10 bases lay between the germline ends. Looked up from germline, CDR1 is SGHAT and CDR2 is FQNNGV. CDR3 sequence reads: CASSSQDSSYEQYF. CDR3 coding DNA: TGTGCCAGCAGCTCACAGGACAGCTCCTACGAGCAGTACTTC.

The table lists this clonotype with many counts. This chain connects TRBV5-4 to TRBJ2-4, with 12 bases lining up with TRBD1. J was trimmed by 6 bases and V by 3 bases; bases with no gene match: 7. Per germline, CDR1 SGHNT and CDR2 YYREEE (reference sequence). The CDR3 consists of 16 residues. The CDR3 bases are TGTGCCAGCAGCTCCCCGGGACAGGGGGCTGTAAACATTCAGTACTTC. Encoded protein: CASSSPGQGAVNIQYF.

This clonotype was seen a handful of times. The gene calls are TRBV4-3 and TRBJ1-5, with D hard to call. Trimming took off 0 bases at V and 6 bases at J, with 0 bases between the two ends. This CDR3 spans 11 amino acids. Germline V gene data show CDR1 as LGHNA and CDR2 as YSLEER. For the CDR3, the DNA is TGCGCCAGCAGCCAAGATCAGCCCCAGCATTTT. This encodes CASSQDQPQHF.

This clonotype was detected only a few times. The chain employs TRBV9 and TRBJ2-3, with D perhaps assigned TRBD1 or TRBD2 (5 bases each). Trimming shortened V by 3 bases and J by 4 bases, and 9 bases separated the two germline ends. Germline V gene data show CDR1 as SGDLS and CDR2 as YYNGEE. This CDR3 is built from 13 residues. CDR3 loop: CASSAVGADTQYF. The CDR3 DNA is TGTGCCAGCAGCGCCGTGGGGGCAGATACGCAGTATTTT.

Details on this clonotype: The junction and the germline gene differ at one end; a read error may be behind it. CDR3 in amino acids: CASSLAGTGDSDQPQHF. The DNA of the CDR3 is TGTGCCAGCAGCTTAGCCGGAACAGGGGATAGCGATCAGCCCCAGCATTTT. The chain links TRBV7-9 to TRBJ1-5, with 7 bases aligning to TRBD1. CDR1 SEHNR and CDR2 FQNEAQ come from the germline V gene (reference sequence). The CDR3 is 17 amino acids.

In its sample, this clonotype was seen once. The rearrangement joins TRBV27 to TRBJ2-3; 11 bases agree with TRBD1. This CDR3 comprises 16 residues. The trim removed 3 bases at V and 4 bases at J, leaving 6 bases unmatched. Germline V gives CDR1 MNHEY, CDR2 SMNVEV (reference sequence). The CDR3 DNA is TGTGCCAGCAGTTTTTTGGGACAGGGGGTCGCAGATACGCAGTATTTT. This translates into CASSFLGQGVADTQYF.

This clonotype was seen ten or more times. The chain is built from TRBV3-1 and TRBJ2-5; D is perhaps TRBD2 (5 bases). CDR3 length: 14 residues. Germline V gene data show CDR1 as LGHDT and CDR2 as YNNKEL (reference sequence). V gave up 4 bases and J gave up 5 bases, with 14 bases separating them. The CDR3 DNA follows: TGTGCCAGCAGCCCATGGGAGCCCGAGGAGACCCAGTACTTC. Translated, it gives CASSPWEPEETQYF.

There are many counts of this clonotype. V usage is TRBV20-1 and J usage is TRBJ2-3; D is possibly TRBD2 (6 bases). Germline CDR1 and CDR2: DFQATT and SNEGSKA (reference sequence). Trimming removed 1 base from V and 9 bases from J, with 17 bases in between. The CDR3 is 14 amino acids. The CDR3: CSARVAELGYTQYF. The CDR3 coding sequence is TGCAGTGCTAGAGTAGCGGAACTGGGTTACACGCAGTATTTT.

A few counts support this clonotype. The chain combines TRBV7-9 with TRBJ2-3; 9 bases fit TRBD2. Germline V gene lookup returns CDR1 SEHNR and CDR2 FQNEAQ (reference sequence). J lost 2 bases, V lost 7 bases, and 13 bases had no gene match. CDR3 length: 17 amino acids. CDR3 nucleotide sequence: TGTGCCAGCACCCATTTAACTAGCGGGTGGATCACAGATACGCAGTATTTT. This gives the protein CASTHLTSGWITDTQYF.

In its sample, this clonotype was seen many times. The CDR3 loop is CASSPSLQETQYF. CDR3 in DNA: TGCGCCAGCAGCCCTAGCCTCCAAGAGACCCAGTACTTC. The J gene is TRBJ2-5, the V gene TRBV23-1; TRBD2 is a possible D gene (5 bases). TRBV23-1 falls under the ORF class, with uncertain function. The CDR3 has 13 residues. V was pared by 6 bases and J by 1 base, with 9 bases between.

This clonotype was found many times. The chain recombines TRBV4-1 with TRBJ1-5, with D unclear. The germline V gene has CDR1 MGHRA and CDR2 YSYEKL. V was trimmed by 3 bases and J by 2 bases, leaving 17 bases between them. This CDR3 comprises 17 residues. Here the CDR3 reads CASSQWIRGGGNQPQHF. CDR3 nucleotides: TGCGCCAGCAGCCAGTGGATACGAGGAGGTGGCAATCAGCCCCAGCATTTT.

V gene TRBV4-1 combines with J gene TRBJ2-1; 10 bases are shared with TRBD2. Trimming at V came to 0 bases and at J to 1 base, leaving 0 bases not matched to a gene. The CDR3 loop spans 16 amino acids. Germline V lookup: CDR1 MGHRA, CDR2 YSYEKL. The CDR3 DNA reads TGCGCCAGCAGCCAAGAACTAGCGGGGTCCTACAATGAGCAGTTCTTC. Encoded protein: CASSQELAGSYNEQFF.

A remark on this clonotype: A much larger clone differs from this one at a single base, so this may be a read error. The missing conserved phenylalanine or tryptophan at the end of this CDR3 makes a read error likely. This chain uses TRBV4-3 with TRBJ2-6, with D hard to call. V was cut by 1 base and J by 5 bases, with 0 bases left in between. The CDR3 is made up of 12 amino acids. Looked up from germline, CDR1 is LGHNA and CDR2 is YSLEER. CDR3 coding DNA: TGCGCCAGCAGCCAAGGGGCCAACGTCCTGACTTCC. Amino acids: CASSQGANVLTS.